Below are 25 T cell receptor beta chains sequenced from a single sample in a study of blood T cells in healthy people across ages. A second about 7 to 11 cycle PCR used barcoded and J-beta primers. TCRdb redid the calling of the 5' RACE reads with MiXCR, one entry per CDR3 protein. Among roughly 1,700,000 distinct CDR3 sequences listed, roughly 28% were seen once. Source material: blood. These receptors were collected from a woman aged 30 to 39 in good health.

This clonotype was detected only a few times. The rearrangement joins TRBV27 to TRBJ1-4; D uncertain. CDR1 is MNHEY and CDR2 is SMNVEV in the germline V gene (reference sequence). The CDR3 extends over 14 amino acids. V dropped 1 base and J dropped 5 bases, with 8 bases sitting between them. The CDR3 nucleotides are TGTGCCAGCAGTTTATTGGGCAGCAATGAAAAACTGTTTTTT. It encodes CASSLLGSNEKLFF.

This clonotype was picked up many times. The CDR3 DNA reads TGCAGTGCAAACCTTTTCCCGACTCCCATCCAGCAGTACTTC. Protein: CSANLFPTPIQQYF. The V call is TRBV20-1, the J call TRBJ2-7; D remains unclear. The CDR3 totals 14 residues. V dropped 6 bases and J dropped 8 bases, with 23 bases sitting between them. The V gene's germline CDR1 is DFQATT and CDR2 SNEGSKA (reference sequence).

Notes on this clonotype: The junction departs from germline at one end; a sequencing error may be responsible. The chain has TRBV27 and TRBJ1-1, with a weak D call TRBD1 (5 bases). CDR1 is MNHEY, CDR2 SMNVEV, per germline (reference sequence). CDR3 size: 14 residues. Here the CDR3 reads CANSLAGVGGEAFF. The CDR3 DNA follows: TGTGCCAACAGTTTAGCTGGGGTTGGGGGAGAAGCTTTCTTT.

The chain recombines TRBV9 with TRBJ2-3; D gene ambiguous. The CDR3 sequence is 17 residues long. The germline V gene encodes CDR1 SGDLS and CDR2 YYNGEE. V was pared by 0 bases and J by 0 bases, with 14 bases between. The CDR3 DNA follows: TGTGCCAGCAGCGTAGATGGCCACTCCTCTAGCACAGATACGCAGTATTTT. Translation gives CASSVDGHSSSTDTQYF.

This clonotype was observed a few times. This may be a read error, as it is one base from a much larger clone. The rearrangement links TRBV11-2 to TRBJ2-1; TRBD1 agrees at 8 bases. The CDR3 consists of 13 residues. Germline V lookup: CDR1 SGHAT, CDR2 FQNNGV. J lost 6 bases, V lost 3 bases, and 1 base had no gene match. CDR3 loop: CASSFDRGNEQFF. In nucleotides, the CDR3 is TGTGCCAGCAGCTTTGACAGGGGCAATGAGCAGTTCTTC. The entire variable domain, with the rest obtained from reference TRBV11-2 and TRBJ2-1, is as follows: EAGVAQSPRYKIIEKRQSVAFWCNPISGHATLYWYQQILGQGPKLLIQFQNNGVVDDSQLPKDRFSAERLKGVDSTLKIQPAKLEDSAVYLCASSFDRGNEQFFGPGTRLTVL.

V and J are TRBV20-1 and TRBJ2-1; the D gene could be TRBD1 or TRBD2 (5 bases each). The J call is uncertain, as TRBJ2-7 better fits the DNA end. This CDR3 comprises 16 residues. Germline V lookup: CDR1 DFQATT, CDR2 SNEGSKA (reference sequence). This chain's CDR3 is CSAKYLTGRAYNEQYF. The CDR3 DNA is TGCAGTGCAAAATACTTAACGGGACGGGCCTACAATGAGCAGTACTTC.

This clonotype occurred many times. The V and J genes are TRBV6-5 and TRBJ1-2; 11 bases fit TRBD1. CDR1 is MNHEY, CDR2 SVGAGI, per germline. Germline trimming cut 8 bases from V and 7 bases from J; bases unmatched to any gene: 9. The CDR3 has 14 amino acids. The CDR3 loop reads CASGRDRGIFGYTF. The DNA of the CDR3 is TGTGCCAGCGGCCGGGACAGGGGGATTTTTGGCTACACCTTC.

Note on this clonotype: The junction differs from germline at one of its ends, possibly a read error. The J gene is TRBJ2-4, the V gene TRBV6-1; D is uncertain. CDR1 MNHNS and CDR2 SASEGT come from the germline V gene. The CDR3 has 17 amino acids. The CDR3 DNA sequence: TGTGCCGGCAGTCGCACTACGACACTTCTAGCCAAAAACATTCAGTACTTC. Its translation: CAGSRTTTLLAKNIQYF.

There are many counts of this clonotype. The rearrangement uses TRBV12-3 or TRBV12-4 and TRBJ2-1, with D perhaps assigned TRBD1 or TRBD2 (5 bases each). The V end lost 6 bases, the J end lost 8 bases, and 11 bases lay between the germline ends. This CDR3 is built from 12 residues. The CDR3 DNA reads TGTGCCAGCAGCCGTCGGGGCCATGAGCAGTTCTTC. This sequence encodes CASSRRGHEQFF.

The chain employs TRBV6-6 and TRBJ2-3; D may be TRBD2 (6 bases). CDR1 is MNHNY, CDR2 SVGAGI, per germline (reference sequence). The V end lost 6 bases, the J end lost 0 bases, and 16 bases lay between the germline ends. The CDR3 loop spans 16 amino acids. This chain's CDR3 is CASRSEAGASTDTQYF. The CDR3 coding sequence is TGTGCCAGCAGAAGCGAAGCGGGTGCTAGCACAGATACGCAGTATTTT.

The chain is built from TRBV28 and TRBJ2-1; D possibly matches TRBD1 or TRBD2 (5 bases each). The CDR3 sequence is 17 residues long. CDR1 is MDHEN and CDR2 is SYDVKM in the germline V gene. V gave up 6 bases and J gave up 0 bases, with 18 bases separating them. The CDR3 nucleotides are TGTGCCAGCAGCCAAGGGGCGCGGAGGAGCTCCTACAATGAGCAGTTCTTC. Its translation: CASSQGARRSSYNEQFF.

This clonotype has a handful of counts. The chain uses TRBV7-9 and TRBJ2-1, with D perhaps TRBD1 (6 bases). The V end lost 5 bases, the J end lost 4 bases, and 18 bases lay between the germline ends. Germline V lookup: CDR1 SEHNR, CDR2 FQNEAQ (reference sequence). The CDR3 consists of 16 residues. The CDR3 nucleotides read TGTGCCAGCAGCGCCGGCCAGGGGACGGCTTACAATGAGCAGTTCTTC. Protein sequence: CASSAGQGTAYNEQFF.

This clonotype was seen only a few times. CDR3 sequence reads: CASSLSSSGIEQFF. The CDR3 coding sequence is TGTGCCAGCAGCTTATCCTCTAGCGGGATTGAGCAGTTCTTC. J is TRBJ2-1 and V is TRBV7-2, with 9 bases identical to TRBD2. The CDR3 runs 14 residues. Germline CDR1 SGHTA, CDR2 FQGNSA. V was pared by 2 bases and J by 9 bases, with 5 bases of the junction left unmatched.

This clonotype has just a few counts. V usage is TRBV7-2 and J usage is TRBJ2-7, with D maybe TRBD2 (5 bases). Trimming stripped 3 bases from V and 0 bases from J, with 12 bases between. The CDR3 length is 15 residues. Germline values: CDR1 SGHTA, CDR2 FQGNSA. CDR3 sequence: CASSFMSGGSYEQYF. In DNA, the CDR3 is TGTGCCAGCAGCTTTATGTCAGGAGGCTCCTACGAGCAGTACTTC.

This clonotype was found a few times. This chain connects TRBV2 to TRBJ2-1, with 12 bases aligning to TRBD2. The length of the CDR3 is 15 residues. Trimming removed 6 bases from V and 3 bases from J; junction bases left unmatched: 3. Per germline, CDR1 SNHLY and CDR2 FYNNEI. The CDR3 sequence: CASSGLAGLYNEQFF. DNA of the CDR3: TGTGCCAGCAGCGGACTAGCGGGGCTCTACAATGAGCAGTTCTTC.

V usage is TRBV5-1 and J usage is TRBJ1-2, with D hard to call. Germline CDR1 is SGHRS and CDR2 is YFSETQ. The length of the CDR3 is 14 residues. V was shortened by 4 bases and J by 5 bases, with 15 bases between the two germline ends. CDR3: CASSPSDRLYGYTF. CDR3 nucleotides: TGCGCCAGCAGCCCGTCGGACCGACTATATGGCTACACCTTC.

The chain couples TRBV7-2 to TRBJ2-2; no reliable D call. The CDR3 runs 17 residues. V was clipped by 7 bases and J by 2 bases, with 20 bases between them. Germline CDR1 reads SGHTA; CDR2 reads FQGNSA. The chain's CDR3 is CASTSRLDFYNTGELFF. CDR3 coding DNA: TGTGCCAGCACCTCGAGGTTGGATTTTTATAACACCGGGGAGCTGTTTTTT.

Remarks on this clonotype: This may stem from a read error, because a much larger clone lies one nucleotide away. The chain's CDR3 is CSAAAGTGHEQYF. CDR3 in DNA: TGCAGCGCAGCGGCCGGGACAGGCCACGAGCAGTACTTC. V usage is TRBV29-1 and J usage is TRBJ2-7, with 8 positions matching TRBD1. Looked up from germline, CDR1 is SQVTM and CDR2 is ANQGSEA. This CDR3 region has 13 residues. Trimming at V came to 7 bases and at J to 5 bases, leaving 10 bases not matched to a gene.

The chain carries TRBV4-3 and TRBJ2-2; a possible D gene is TRBD2 (5 bases). Germline CDR1 and CDR2: LGHNA and YSLEER. The CDR3 consists of 14 residues. The germline V and J ends were trimmed by 0 bases and 7 bases, with 9 bases remaining between them. The CDR3 region is CASSQDRGSGELFF. The CDR3 DNA reads TGCGCCAGCAGCCAAGATAGAGGGAGCGGGGAGCTGTTTTTT.

This clonotype has more than one count but fewer than ten. The chain uses TRBV5-1 and TRBJ2-5; a possible D gene is TRBD2 (6 bases). The germline gives CDR1 SGHRS, CDR2 YFSETQ. The CDR3 is 17 amino acids. Between the trimmed V and J ends, which lost 2 bases and 0 bases, there was a span of 17 bases. The CDR3 is CASSLYSGTQNQETQYF. In DNA form, the CDR3 reads TGCGCCAGCAGCTTATACTCCGGGACTCAGAACCAAGAGACCCAGTACTTC. Drawing the rest from reference TRBV5-1 and TRBJ2-5, the complete variable domain is KAGVTQTPRYLIKTRGQQVTLSCSPISGHRSVSWYQQTPGQGLQFLFEYFSETQRNKGNFPGRFSGRQFSNSRSEMNVSTLELGDSALYLCASSLYSGTQNQETQYFGPGTRLLVL.

This clonotype was detected a few times. The rearrangement links TRBV29-1 to TRBJ2-7; tentative D call: TRBD2 (5 bases). The CDR3 has 14 residues. Deletions cut 4 bases from V and 1 base from J, with 14 bases between. From germline, CDR1 is SQVTM and CDR2 ANQGSEA. CDR3 loop: CSVVLDLGSYEQYF. The DNA for the CDR3 is TGCAGCGTTGTATTGGACTTGGGGTCCTACGAGCAGTACTTC.

This rearrangement joins TRBV7-3 to TRBJ2-7; D remains ambiguous. The germline V gene has CDR1 SGHTA and CDR2 FQGTGA. V lost 1 base to trimming and J lost 4 bases, with 11 bases between them. The CDR3 has 14 residues. The CDR3 here is CASSLRFRKYEQYF. The CDR3 DNA is TGTGCCAGCAGCTTAAGGTTCAGAAAATACGAGCAGTACTTC.

The J gene is TRBJ2-5, the V gene TRBV20-1, with unresolved D. The CDR3 is made up of 14 amino acids. V shed 4 bases and J shed 0 bases, with 12 bases lying between them. Germline loops: CDR1 DFQATT, CDR2 SNEGSKA (reference sequence). CDR3 loop: CSATRRRNQETQYF. The CDR3 nucleotides are TGCAGTGCTACTAGGCGACGAAACCAAGAGACCCAGTACTTC.

The chain combines TRBV4-3 with TRBJ2-3; D is unclear. Germline-derived CDR1 and CDR2 are LGHNA and YSLEER. This CDR3 is 15 amino acids long. Trimming left V 0 bases short and J 4 bases short, with 11 bases between. CDR3 coding DNA: TGCGCCAGCAGCCAAGATATGCTAGAGGCAGATACGCAGTATTTT. Translation: CASSQDMLEADTQYF.

The V and J genes are TRBV5-6 and TRBJ2-1; 9 bases agree with TRBD1. CDR3 length: 15 amino acids. Trimming at V came to 2 bases and at J to 6 bases, leaving 6 bases not matched to a gene. CDR1 SGHDT and CDR2 YYEEEE come from the germline V gene. The CDR3 loop reads CASSFGTGKGNEQFF. The CDR3 nucleotides are TGTGCCAGCAGCTTTGGGACAGGGAAGGGCAATGAGCAGTTCTTC.